This TCR beta chain derives from a study of blood T cell repertoires in COVID-19. In the authors' workflow: How many nucleated cells were present was estimated from reference gene primer amplification. Measured with immunoSEQ multiplex PCR; TCRdb has only the in-frame clones, and not every one. V and J calls and clone size are given by that table; D and trimming were obtained from the DNA. The sample consists of under 400,000 clones, about nine tenths of them appearing once. The germline CDR1 and CDR2 sequences are SQVTM and ANQGSEA. V was trimmed by 1 base and J by 5 bases, leaving 8 bases between them. The CDR3 is 12 residues long.

The sequenced sample consisted of peripheral blood. The receptor was derived from a woman in her twenties or thirties with COVID-19, enrolled during active disease. The chain joins TRBV29-1 to TRBJ1-1; no firm D call. In nucleotides, the CDR3 is TGCAGCGTTGAAGTAAGTAGAACTGAAGCTTTCTTT. Translation gives CSVEVSRTEAFF.